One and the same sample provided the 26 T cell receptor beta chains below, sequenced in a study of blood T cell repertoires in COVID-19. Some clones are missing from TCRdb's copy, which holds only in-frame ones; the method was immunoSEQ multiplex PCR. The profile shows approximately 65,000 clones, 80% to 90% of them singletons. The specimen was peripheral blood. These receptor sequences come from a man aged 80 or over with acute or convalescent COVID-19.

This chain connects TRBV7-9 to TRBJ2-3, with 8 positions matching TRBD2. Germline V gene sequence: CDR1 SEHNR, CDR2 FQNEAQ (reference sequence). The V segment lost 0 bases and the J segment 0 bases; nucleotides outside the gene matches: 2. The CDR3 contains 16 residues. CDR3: CASSLASGVSTDTQYF. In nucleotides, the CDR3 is TGTGCCAGCAGCTTAGCTAGCGGGGTTAGCACAGATACGCAGTATTTT. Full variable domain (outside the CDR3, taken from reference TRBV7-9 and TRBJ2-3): DTGVSQNPRHKITKRGQNVTFRCDPISEHNRLYWYRQTLGQGPEFLTYFQNEAQLEKSRLLSDRFSAERPKGSFSTLEIQRTEQGDSAMYLCASSLASGVSTDTQYFGPGTRLTVL.

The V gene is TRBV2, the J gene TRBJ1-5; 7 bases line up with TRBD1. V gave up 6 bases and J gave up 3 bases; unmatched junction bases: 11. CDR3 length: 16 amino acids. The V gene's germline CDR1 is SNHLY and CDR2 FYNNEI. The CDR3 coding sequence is TGTGCCAGCAGGGGCTGGACAGGTTCGCCCAATCAGCCCCAGCATTTT. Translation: CASRGWTGSPNQPQHF.

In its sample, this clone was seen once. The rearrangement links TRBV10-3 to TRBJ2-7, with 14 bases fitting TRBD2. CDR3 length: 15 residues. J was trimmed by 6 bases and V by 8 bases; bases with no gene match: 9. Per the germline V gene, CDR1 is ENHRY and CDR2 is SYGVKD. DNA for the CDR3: TGTGCCATCGGACTAGCGGGAGGAAAGGGGCCCGAGCAGTACTTC. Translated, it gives CAIGLAGGKGPEQYF.

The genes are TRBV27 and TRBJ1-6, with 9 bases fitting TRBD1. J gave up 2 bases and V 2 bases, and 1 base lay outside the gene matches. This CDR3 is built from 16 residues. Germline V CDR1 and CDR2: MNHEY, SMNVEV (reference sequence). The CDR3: CASSLRTGAYNSPLHF. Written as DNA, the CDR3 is TGTGCCAGCAGTTTACGGACAGGGGCCTATAATTCACCCCTCCACTTT.

Written as DNA, the CDR3 is TGCGCCAGCAGCCCAAAAAGTGGGGCCATCACCGGGGAGCTGTTTTTT. Amino acids: CASSPKSGAITGELFF. The V gene is TRBV4-3, the J gene TRBJ2-2; perhaps TRBD1 as D (5 bases). Trimming pared 4 bases from V and 4 bases from J, leaving 16 bases between. CDR3 length: 16 residues. The germline CDR1 and CDR2 sequences are LGHNA and YSLEER.

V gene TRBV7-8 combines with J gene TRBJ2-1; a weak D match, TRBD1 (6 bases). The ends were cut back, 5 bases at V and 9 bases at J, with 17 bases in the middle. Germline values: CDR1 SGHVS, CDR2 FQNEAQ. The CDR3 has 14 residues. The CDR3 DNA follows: TGTGCCAGCAGCCTCATCAGGGGCCCGGTTGAGCAGTTCTTC. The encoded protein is CASSLIRGPVEQFF.

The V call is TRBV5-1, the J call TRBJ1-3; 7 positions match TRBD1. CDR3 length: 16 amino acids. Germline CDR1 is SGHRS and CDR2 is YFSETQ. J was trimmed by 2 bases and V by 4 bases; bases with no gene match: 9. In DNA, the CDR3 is TGCGCCAGCAGCGGACTCCTAGGGACAGCTGGAAACACCATATATTTT. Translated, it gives CASSGLLGTAGNTIYF. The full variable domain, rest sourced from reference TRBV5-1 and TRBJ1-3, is KAGVTQTPRYLIKTRGQQVTLSCSPISGHRSVSWYQQTPGQGLQFLFEYFSETQRNKGNFPGRFSGRQFSNSRSEMNVSTLELGDSALYLCASSGLLGTAGNTIYFGEGSWLTVV.

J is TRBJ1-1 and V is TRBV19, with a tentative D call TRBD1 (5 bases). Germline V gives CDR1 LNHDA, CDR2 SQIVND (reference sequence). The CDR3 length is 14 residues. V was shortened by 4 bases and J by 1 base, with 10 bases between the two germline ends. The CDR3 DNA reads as TGTGCCAGTAGTAATTACGACAGGAACACTGAAGCTTTCTTT. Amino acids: CASSNYDRNTEAFF.

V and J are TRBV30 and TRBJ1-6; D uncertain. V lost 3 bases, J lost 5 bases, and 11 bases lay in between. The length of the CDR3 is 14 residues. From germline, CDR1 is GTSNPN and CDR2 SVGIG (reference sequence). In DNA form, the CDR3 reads TGTGCCTGGAGGCGGGCGGGAGATAATTCACCCCTCCACTTT. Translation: CAWRRAGDNSPLHF.

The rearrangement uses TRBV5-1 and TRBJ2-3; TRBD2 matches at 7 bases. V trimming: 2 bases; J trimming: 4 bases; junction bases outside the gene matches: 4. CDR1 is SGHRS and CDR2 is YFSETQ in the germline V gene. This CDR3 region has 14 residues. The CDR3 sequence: CASSLSGRADTQYF. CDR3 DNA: TGCGCCAGCAGCTTAAGTGGGAGGGCAGATACGCAGTATTTT.

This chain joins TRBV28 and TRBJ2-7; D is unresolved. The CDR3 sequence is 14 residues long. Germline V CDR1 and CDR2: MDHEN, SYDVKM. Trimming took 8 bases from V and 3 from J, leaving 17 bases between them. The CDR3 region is CASSTPKKYYEQYF. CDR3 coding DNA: TGTGCCAGCTCAACTCCTAAGAAGTACTACGAGCAGTACTTC.

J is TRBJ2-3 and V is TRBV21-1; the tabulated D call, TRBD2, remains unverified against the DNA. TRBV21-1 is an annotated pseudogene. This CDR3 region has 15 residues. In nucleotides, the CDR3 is TGTGCCAGCAACGATAGCGGGAGCCCGGCAGATACGCAGTATTTT. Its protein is CASNDSGSPADTQYF.

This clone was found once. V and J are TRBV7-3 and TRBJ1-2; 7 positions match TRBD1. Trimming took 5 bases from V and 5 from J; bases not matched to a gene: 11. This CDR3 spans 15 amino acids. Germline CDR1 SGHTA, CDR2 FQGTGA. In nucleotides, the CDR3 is TGTGCCAGCAGCCCAGCTCCCAGGGGGGAATATGGCTACACCTTC. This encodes CASSPAPRGEYGYTF. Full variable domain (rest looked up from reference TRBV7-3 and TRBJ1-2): GAGVSQTPSNKVTEKGKYVELRCDPISGHTALYWYRQSLGQGPEFLIYFQGTGAADDSGLPNDRFFAVRPEGSVSTLKIQRTERGDSAVYLCASSPAPRGEYGYTFGSGTRLTVV.

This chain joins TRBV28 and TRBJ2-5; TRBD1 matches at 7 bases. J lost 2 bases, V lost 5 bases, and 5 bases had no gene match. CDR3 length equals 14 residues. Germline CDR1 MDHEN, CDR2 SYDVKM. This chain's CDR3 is CASSRQGVQETQYF. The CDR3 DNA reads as TGTGCCAGCAGTCGCCAGGGGGTACAAGAGACCCAGTACTTC. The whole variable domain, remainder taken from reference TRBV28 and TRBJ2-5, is DVKVTQSSRYLVKRTGEKVFLECVQDMDHENMFWYRQDPGLGLRLIYFSYDVKMKEKGDIPEGYSVSREKKERFSLILESASTNQTSMYLCASSRQGVQETQYFGPGTRLLVL.

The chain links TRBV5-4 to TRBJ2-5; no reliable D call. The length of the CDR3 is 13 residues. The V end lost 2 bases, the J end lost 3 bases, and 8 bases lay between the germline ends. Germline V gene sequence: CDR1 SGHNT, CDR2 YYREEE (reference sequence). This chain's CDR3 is CASSLNNEETQYF. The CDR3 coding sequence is TGTGCCAGCAGCTTAAACAACGAAGAGACCCAGTACTTC.

In DNA, the CDR3 is TGTGCCAGCAGCGTCACTAGCGGGTACAATGAGCAGTTCTTC. This codes for CASSVTSGYNEQFF. The chain couples TRBV9 to TRBJ2-1; 9 bases line up with TRBD2. The V segment lost 2 bases and the J segment 4 bases; nucleotides outside the gene matches: 1. There are 14 residues in the CDR3. The V gene's germline CDR1 is SGDLS and CDR2 YYNGEE.

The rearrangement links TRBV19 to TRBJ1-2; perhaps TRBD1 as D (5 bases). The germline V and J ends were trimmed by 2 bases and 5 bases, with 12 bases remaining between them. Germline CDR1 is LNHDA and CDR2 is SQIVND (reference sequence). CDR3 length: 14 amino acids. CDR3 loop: CASSIRGGRYGYTF. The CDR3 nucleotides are TGTGCCAGTAGTATACGGGGCGGGAGGTATGGCTACACCTTC.

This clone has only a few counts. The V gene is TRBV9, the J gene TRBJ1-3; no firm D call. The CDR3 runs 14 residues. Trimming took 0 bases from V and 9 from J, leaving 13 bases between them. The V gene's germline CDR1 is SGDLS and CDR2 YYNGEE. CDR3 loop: CASSVGGILGTIYF. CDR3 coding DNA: TGTGCCAGCAGCGTAGGAGGGATTTTAGGCACCATATATTTT. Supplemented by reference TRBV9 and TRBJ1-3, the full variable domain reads DSGVTQTPKHLITATGQRVTLRCSPRSGDLSVYWYQQSLDQGLQFLIQYYNGEERAKGNILERFSAQQFPDLHSELNLSSLELGDSALYFCASSVGGILGTIYFGEGSWLTVV.

This CDR3 reads CARTGDDYGYTF. The CDR3 region has the DNA TGTGCCAGAACAGGGGACGACTATGGCTACACCTTC. The V and J genes are TRBV2 and TRBJ1-2, with 7 nucleotides matching TRBD1. From germline, CDR1 is SNHLY and CDR2 FYNNEI. Trimming at V came to 9 bases and at J to 3 bases, leaving 4 bases not matched to a gene. This CDR3 is built from 12 residues.

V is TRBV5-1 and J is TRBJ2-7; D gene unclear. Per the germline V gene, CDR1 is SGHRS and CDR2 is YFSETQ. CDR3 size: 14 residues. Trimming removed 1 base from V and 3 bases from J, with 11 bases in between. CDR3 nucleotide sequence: TGCGCCAGCAGCTTGATTAGTGAGAGCTACGAGCAGTACTTC. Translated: CASSLISESYEQYF.

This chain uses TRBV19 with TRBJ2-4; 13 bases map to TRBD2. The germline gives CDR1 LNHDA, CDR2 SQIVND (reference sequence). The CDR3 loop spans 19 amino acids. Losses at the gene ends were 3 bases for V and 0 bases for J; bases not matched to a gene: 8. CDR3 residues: CASSIWTSGGTLAKNIQYF. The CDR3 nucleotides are TGTGCCAGTAGTATTTGGACTAGCGGGGGAACCCTAGCCAAAAACATTCAGTACTTC. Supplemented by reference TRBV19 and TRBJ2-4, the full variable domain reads DGGITQSPKYLFRKEGQNVTLSCEQNLNHDAMYWYRQDPGQGLRLIYYSQIVNDFQKGDIAEGYSVSREKKESFPLTVTSAQKNPTAFYLCASSIWTSGGTLAKNIQYFGAGTRLSVL.

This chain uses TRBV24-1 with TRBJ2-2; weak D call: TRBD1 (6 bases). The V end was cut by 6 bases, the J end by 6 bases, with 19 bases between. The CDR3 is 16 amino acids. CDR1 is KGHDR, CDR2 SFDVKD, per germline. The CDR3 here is CATSSPTGLYSGELFF. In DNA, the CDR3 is TGTGCCACCAGTTCGCCGACAGGATTATACTCCGGGGAGCTGTTTTTT.

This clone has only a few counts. CDR3: CASSRSAGKTEAFF. DNA for the CDR3: TGTGCCAGCAGTAGATCGGCGGGGAAGACTGAAGCTTTCTTT. J is TRBJ1-1 and V is TRBV6-6; unclear D gene. CDR3 length: 14 residues. Trimming shortened V by 5 bases and J by 5 bases, and 15 bases separated the two germline ends. Germline-derived CDR1 and CDR2 are MNHNY and SVGAGI (reference sequence).

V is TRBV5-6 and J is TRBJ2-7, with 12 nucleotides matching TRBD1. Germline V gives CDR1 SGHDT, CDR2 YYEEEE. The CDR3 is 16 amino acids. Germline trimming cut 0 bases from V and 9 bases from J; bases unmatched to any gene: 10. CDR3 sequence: CASSLGWDRGLRVQYF. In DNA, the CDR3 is TGTGCCAGCAGCTTGGGTTGGGACAGGGGGCTGCGCGTGCAGTACTTC. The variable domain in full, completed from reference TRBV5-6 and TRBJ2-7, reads DAGVTQSPTHLIKTRGQQVTLRCSPKSGHDTVSWYQQALGQGPQFIFQYYEEEERQRGNFPDRFSGHQFPNYSSELNVNALLLGDSALYLCASSLGWDRGLRVQYFGPGTRLTVT.

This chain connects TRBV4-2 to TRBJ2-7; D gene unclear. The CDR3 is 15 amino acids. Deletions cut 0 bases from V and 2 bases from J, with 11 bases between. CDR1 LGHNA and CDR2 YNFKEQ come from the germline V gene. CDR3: CASSQDKSSAYEQYF. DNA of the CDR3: TGTGCCAGCAGCCAAGATAAGTCCAGCGCCTACGAGCAGTACTTC.

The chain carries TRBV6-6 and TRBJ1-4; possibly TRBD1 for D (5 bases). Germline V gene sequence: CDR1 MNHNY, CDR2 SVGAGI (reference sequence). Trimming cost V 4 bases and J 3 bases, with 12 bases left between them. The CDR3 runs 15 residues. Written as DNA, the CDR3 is TGTGCCAGCAGTTTCACTCGGGGGGCTAATGAAAAACTGTTTTTT. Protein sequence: CASSFTRGANEKLFF.